Listed here is a single T cell receptor (beta chain). Its antigen is as yet unknown. An end of the junction differs from the germline gene, which may be a read error. The data were obtained in a study of OX40 agonist ivuxolimab in advanced cancers. For the study at large: Patients received the agonistic anti-OX40 (CD134) antibody ivuxolimab. Notes on the study in general: At doses 0.1 to 3.0 mg/kg, CD4+ and CD8+ clones expanded. Antigen specificity was not determined for the expanded peripheral T cells.

Only in-frame clones appear in the TCRdb table, and some are missing; sequencing was by immunoSEQ multiplex PCR. Of 43,000 or so clones listed, around 86% were seen once; the top ten hold about 35%. Germline CDR1 is SSHAT and CDR2 is FNYEAQ (reference sequence). The CDR3 is 14 residues long. The starting material was CD4+ or CD8+ T cells sorted from blood, obtained in a trial of the OX40 agonist ivuxolimab. The V and J genes are TRBV7-7 and TRBJ2-2; maybe TRBD2 (5 bases). The clonotype comes from an adult with an advanced solid tumor such as melanoma, head and neck, liver or kidney cancer. The CDR3 bases are TGTGCTAGCAGCCCTAGCAAGAACACCGGGGAGCTGTTTTTT. Residues: CASSPSKNTGELFF.